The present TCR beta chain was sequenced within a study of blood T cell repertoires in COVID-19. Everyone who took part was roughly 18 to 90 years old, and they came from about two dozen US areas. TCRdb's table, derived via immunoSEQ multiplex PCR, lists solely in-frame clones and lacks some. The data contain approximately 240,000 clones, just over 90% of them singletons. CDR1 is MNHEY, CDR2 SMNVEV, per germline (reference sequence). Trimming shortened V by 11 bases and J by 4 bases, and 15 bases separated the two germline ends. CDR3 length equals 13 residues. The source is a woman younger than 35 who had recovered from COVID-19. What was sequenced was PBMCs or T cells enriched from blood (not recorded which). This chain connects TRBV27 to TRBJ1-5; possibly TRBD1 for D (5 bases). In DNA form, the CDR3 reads TGTGCCCGCCGCGGGACCGATAATCAGCCCCAGCATTTT. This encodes CARRGTDNQPQHF.